A single sample gave rise to the 24 T cell receptor beta chains below, sequenced in a study of T-cell reconstitution after alpha-beta-depleted transplantation in children. As it was prepared, the TCRbeta library received unique molecular identifiers. One entry per CDR3 protein, called by TCRdb with MiXCR from the PCR reads. The table has hundreds of thousands of distinct CDR3 sequences, roughly 23% seen once. Material: PBMCs, mostly from graft donor cells, obtained 360 days after TCRalphabeta/CD19-depleted stem cell transplant. The source is a boy under three years old who had a stem cell transplant for acute myeloid leukemia, so the T cells may come from the graft donor.

This clonotype was counted many times. This chain joins TRBV5-1 and TRBJ2-1; TRBD1 might be the D (5 bases). The germline gives CDR1 SGHRS, CDR2 YFSETQ. The V end lost 1 base, the J end lost 6 bases, and 8 bases lay between the germline ends. The CDR3 consists of 13 residues. In nucleotides, the CDR3 is TGCGCCAGCAGCTTGAACAGGTTCAATGAGCAGTTCTTC. Its protein product is CASSLNRFNEQFF. The variable domain in full, with the rest retrieved from reference TRBV5-1 and TRBJ2-1, is KAGVTQTPRYLIKTRGQQVTLSCSPISGHRSVSWYQQTPGQGLQFLFEYFSETQRNKGNFPGRFSGRQFSNSRSEMNVSTLELGDSALYLCASSLNRFNEQFFGPGTRLTVL.

This clonotype was seen a few times. The genes are TRBV10-1 and TRBJ1-1; no clear D gene. Germline V CDR1 and CDR2: WNHNN, SYGVQD (reference sequence). The CDR3 spans 13 residues. Between the trimmed V and J ends, which lost 5 bases and 4 bases, there was a span of 11 bases. This CDR3 is CASSSGNPTEAFF. The DNA for the CDR3 is TGCGCCAGCAGTTCAGGCAATCCCACTGAAGCTTTCTTT.

This clonotype was detected only a few times. The V call is TRBV5-6, the J call TRBJ2-4; perhaps TRBD1 as D (5 bases). The CDR3 is made up of 16 amino acids. Trimming cost V 4 bases and J 5 bases, with 19 bases left between them. Germline-derived CDR1 and CDR2 are SGHDT and YYEEEE. The CDR3 spells CASSLEDRLLQNIQYF. DNA for the CDR3: TGTGCCAGCAGCCTAGAAGACAGACTCCTTCAAAACATTCAGTACTTC.

This clonotype appeared many times. The V and J genes are TRBV12-3 or TRBV12-4 and TRBJ2-1; the match to TRBD2 covers 10 bases. Trimming cost V 7 bases and J 2 bases; bases outside gene matches: 5. CDR3 length equals 15 residues. The CDR3 region has the DNA TGTGCCAGCATCGAAGCGGGGGGGCCCTACAATGAGCAGTTCTTC. Amino acids: CASIEAGGPYNEQFF.

The CDR3: CASSQWRENTEAFF. In DNA form, the CDR3 reads TGTGCCAGCAGCCAATGGCGGGAGAACACTGAAGCTTTCTTT. The chain has TRBV3-1 and TRBJ1-1; D not resolved. The CDR3 runs to 14 residues. The germline gives CDR1 LGHDT, CDR2 YNNKEL (reference sequence). The V gene lost 2 bases and the J gene lost 1 base, with 8 bases spanning the gap. The whole variable domain, remainder taken from reference TRBV3-1 and TRBJ1-1, is DTAVSQTPKYLVTQMGNDKSIKCEQNLGHDTMYWYKQDSKKFLKIMFSYNNKELIINETVPNRFSPKSPDKAHLNLHINSLELGDSAVYFCASSQWRENTEAFFGQGTRLTVV.

This clonotype was found a few times. This chain joins TRBV20-1 and TRBJ1-3, with D unclear. V shed 3 bases and J shed 4 bases, with 13 bases lying between them. The germline CDR1 and CDR2 sequences are DFQATT and SNEGSKA (reference sequence). The CDR3 has 14 residues. CDR3 residues: CSASSTILGNTIYF. In DNA form, the CDR3 reads TGCAGTGCTAGTTCCACTATACTCGGAAACACCATATATTTT.

The chain joins TRBV4-3 to TRBJ2-1, with 9 bases identical to TRBD1. The CDR3 is 16 residues long. V was pared by 0 bases and J by 6 bases, with 6 bases of the junction left unmatched. Germline V gene data show CDR1 as LGHNA and CDR2 as YSLEER. Here the CDR3 reads CASSQDRATGGNEQFF. CDR3 nucleotides: TGCGCCAGCAGCCAAGATCGGGCGACAGGGGGCAATGAGCAGTTCTTC.

The chain couples TRBV5-1 to TRBJ2-1; weak D call: TRBD2 (7 bases). Trimming stripped 4 bases from V and 4 bases from J, with 15 bases between. This CDR3 has 15 residues. Per the germline V gene, CDR1 is SGHRS and CDR2 is YFSETQ. The CDR3: CASSNAGASYNEQFF. The CDR3 nucleotides are TGCGCCAGCAGCAACGCGGGGGCCAGTTACAATGAGCAGTTCTTC.

This clonotype was seen more than once but under ten times. The chain couples TRBV3-1 to TRBJ1-6; possible D gene TRBD1, 6 bases. V was cut by 2 bases and J by 0 bases, with 11 bases left in between. The CDR3 is 17 amino acids. The germline gives CDR1 LGHDT, CDR2 YNNKEL (reference sequence). Here the CDR3 reads CASSQLQGSSYNSPLHF. CDR3 nucleotide sequence: TGTGCCAGCAGCCAACTACAGGGTAGCTCCTATAATTCACCCCTCCACTTT.

This clonotype appeared a few times. The chain links TRBV27 to TRBJ2-7; D ambiguous. Looked up from germline, CDR1 is MNHEY and CDR2 is SMNVEV (reference sequence). Trimming took 4 bases from V and 3 from J, leaving 13 bases between them. This CDR3 region has 14 residues. Here the CDR3 DNA reads TGTGCCAGCAGTTCATTTCCCGGCAGCTACGAGCAGTACTTC. Amino acid sequence: CASSSFPGSYEQYF.

The chain is built from TRBV4-2 and TRBJ2-2, with TRBD1 matching 9 bases. This CDR3 comprises 19 residues. CDR1 and CDR2 (germline): LGHNA, YNFKEQ. Trimming removed 5 bases from V and 3 bases from J; junction bases left unmatched: 16. CDR3 sequence reads: CASSARDRVFKVDTGELFF. In nucleotides, the CDR3 is TGTGCCAGCAGCGCCCGGGACAGGGTATTCAAGGTGGACACCGGGGAGCTGTTTTTT.

The chain links TRBV20-1 to TRBJ2-7; maybe TRBD1 (7 bases). This CDR3 has 16 residues. CDR1 and CDR2 (germline): DFQATT, SNEGSKA (reference sequence). Trimming cost V 0 bases and J 3 bases, with 18 bases left between them. CDR3 residues: CSARDPRQGGGYEQYV. The CDR3 DNA reads TGCAGTGCTAGAGATCCACGACAGGGAGGCGGCTACGAGCAGTACGTC.

V gene TRBV11-1 combines with J gene TRBJ2-1, with 9 nucleotides matching TRBD1. This CDR3 contains 11 residues. The ends lost 3 bases at V and 16 bases at J; junction bases unmatched: 4. Germline V gene sequence: CDR1 SGHAT, CDR2 FQDESV (reference sequence). CDR3 DNA: TGTGCCAGCAGCTTGGAGGACAGGGGTTTCTTC. Translating gives CASSLEDRGFF.

CDR3 loop: CASSSTTGDNEQFF. DNA for the CDR3: TGCGCCAGCAGCTCCACGACCGGGGACAATGAGCAGTTCTTC. This chain uses TRBV5-1 with TRBJ2-1; a weak D match, TRBD2 (5 bases). The CDR3 sequence is 14 residues long. The germline V gene has CDR1 SGHRS and CDR2 YFSETQ. V lost 3 bases, J lost 5 bases, and 12 bases lay in between. The whole variable domain, remainder taken from reference TRBV5-1 and TRBJ2-1, is KAGVTQTPRYLIKTRGQQVTLSCSPISGHRSVSWYQQTPGQGLQFLFEYFSETQRNKGNFPGRFSGRQFSNSRSEMNVSTLELGDSALYLCASSSTTGDNEQFFGPGTRLTVL.

J is TRBJ2-2 and V is TRBV4-1; 7 nucleotides match TRBD1. With 4 bases clipped from V and 0 bases from J, the junction kept 8 bases outside the gene matches. The CDR3 covers 17 residues. Germline-derived CDR1 and CDR2 are MGHRA and YSYEKL. CDR3 coding DNA: TGCGCCAGCAGCCGGGGGACAGACTCTGCGAACACCGGGGAGCTGTTTTTT. This codes for CASSRGTDSANTGELFF.

The DNA for the CDR3 is TGCGCCAGCAGCTTAAGTACAGGAGGGACCCGCGCCAAAAACATTCAGTACTTC. Its protein is CASSLSTGGTRAKNIQYF. The chain joins TRBV5-1 to TRBJ2-4; weak D call: TRBD2 (6 bases). Between the trimmed V and J ends, which lost 2 bases and 1 base, there was a span of 19 bases. CDR3 length equals 18 residues. Looked up from germline, CDR1 is SGHRS and CDR2 is YFSETQ.

The chain joins TRBV20-1 to TRBJ2-4, with D possibly matching TRBD2 (6 bases). Per the germline V gene, CDR1 is DFQATT and CDR2 is SNEGSKA (reference sequence). V gave up 0 bases and J gave up 0 bases, with 18 bases separating them. This CDR3 spans 18 amino acids. CDR3 bases: TGCAGTGCTAGAGATCCGAATCCCGGGGACTTAGCCAAAAACATTCAGTACTTC. This codes for CSARDPNPGDLAKNIQYF.

The DNA of the CDR3 is TGTGCCAGCAGCAGGGCGCACGAGCAGTACGTC. This translates into CASSRAHEQYV. The chain has TRBV21-1 and TRBJ2-7. TRBV21-1 is a recognized pseudogene. This CDR3 region has 11 residues.

In its sample, this clonotype was seen many times. This chain links TRBV5-1 with TRBJ1-1; D not certain. V was shortened by 0 bases and J by 1 base, with 4 bases between the two germline ends. The V gene's germline CDR1 is SGHRS and CDR2 YFSETQ. The CDR3 is 13 amino acids. The CDR3 DNA reads TGCGCCAGCAGCTTGGCAGCGAACACTGAAGCTTTCTTT. It encodes CASSLAANTEAFF.

This clonotype was observed at least ten times. The chain couples TRBV12-3 or TRBV12-4 to TRBJ2-3; a weak D match, TRBD2 (6 bases). This CDR3 is 12 amino acids long. Deletions cut 3 bases from V and 10 bases from J, with 11 bases between. This CDR3 reads CASSFDGSAQYF. The CDR3 region has the DNA TGTGCCAGCAGTTTTGACGGGAGCGCGCAGTATTTT.

The CDR3 spells CSARLGDSTYSNQPQHF. DNA for the CDR3: TGCAGTGCTAGACTAGGGGACAGCACTTATAGCAATCAGCCCCAGCATTTT. The rearrangement links TRBV20-1 to TRBJ1-5; 7 nucleotides match TRBD1. V was clipped by 2 bases and J by 0 bases; unmatched bases: 10. Germline V gene data show CDR1 as DFQATT and CDR2 as SNEGSKA (reference sequence). CDR3 length equals 17 residues.

This clonotype was counted ten times or more. The chain carries TRBV20-1 and TRBJ1-1; D ambiguous. The length of the CDR3 is 10 residues. Per germline, CDR1 DFQATT and CDR2 SNEGSKA (reference sequence). Trimming removed 4 bases at V and 3 bases at J, with 3 bases between. The chain's CDR3 is CSATYTEAFF. DNA of the CDR3: TGCAGTGCTACATACACTGAAGCTTTCTTT.

This clonotype was seen ten or more times. The chain is built from TRBV6-6 and TRBJ2-3, with D hard to call. The V gene lost 7 bases and the J gene lost 2 bases, with 10 bases spanning the gap. The CDR3 is made up of 13 amino acids. CDR1 MNHNY and CDR2 SVGAGI come from the germline V gene (reference sequence). This CDR3 reads CASTLLHTDTQYF. Written as DNA, the CDR3 is TGTGCCAGCACCCTTCTCCACACAGATACGCAGTATTTT.

This clonotype was counted ten times or more. The genes are TRBV29-1 and TRBJ1-2; TRBD1 matches 11 bases. Germline V gene lookup returns CDR1 SQVTM and CDR2 ANQGSEA. After removal of 4 bases from V and 9 bases from J, the junction contained 28 bases not matched to a gene. The CDR3 is made up of 20 amino acids. The CDR3 spells CSVVDRGRVNYFMDGESYTF. The CDR3 bases are TGCAGCGTTGTGGACAGGGGGCGGGTTAACTACTTTATGGATGGAGAGAGCTACACCTTC.